This T cell receptor (beta chain) was captured in a study of siplizumab effects on memory and regulatory T cells (dated by TCRdb to the late 2010s). About the full investigation: The study looked at the effect of siplizumab, an anti-CD2 antibody, on alloreactive T-cell subsets in allogeneic mixed lymphocyte reactions made from human PBMCs.

For this clone: Its antigen is still unknown. No base quality information exists; no much larger clone differs at one position.

In addition, sequencing in three donor pairs included unstimulated CD8+ effector memory subsets alongside CD4+ naive, CD8+ naive, CD8+ TEMRA and CD4+ memory subsets. Sorted unstimulated T cells, along with proliferating T cells recovered from mixed lymphocyte reactions, underwent TCRbeta CDR3 sequencing. Fresh whole blood from fewer than 11 HLA-typed healthy donors was used as the source from which PBMCs were isolated. Overall results and qualifications from the work: Whether proliferating Tregs from siplizumab cultures actually had suppressive function was not functionally confirmed. For roughly 75-97% of proliferating CD4+ or CD8+ clones, no naive or memory phenotype could be assigned. Sequences below about 10^-5 frequency were poorly captured, so only a minor fraction of alloreactive clones could be mapped to unstimulated subsets. Among mappable alloreactive CD4+ clones, an average Treg-derived fraction of roughly 69% was observed with siplizumab, compared with roughly 27% in control reactions. Siplizumab significantly lowered the cumulative frequency of alloreactive sequences that could be traced to unstimulated CD4+ memory T cells. Unstimulated naive T cells appeared to be more diverse than memory T cells, and naive cells seemed to make a substantial contribution to the alloresponse.

Libraries were constructed by the immunoSEQ multiplex PCR assay. Roughly 10^5 TCR templates per sample were assayed on the deep sequencing platform. Genomic DNA extracted from sorted T cells was used for TCRbeta CDR3 sequencing. In the authors' own workflow: The R programming language was used for clonal analysis of the TCRbeta CDR3 data. Alloreactive CD4+ and CD8+ clones were defined by comparing unstimulated samples with post-reaction CFSE-low samples. Alloreactive CD4+ clones were assigned to regulatory or non-regulatory origin by matching sequences to sorted unstimulated Treg and non-Treg repertoires. The table comes from immuneACCESS by way of TCRdb, which keeps in-frame sequences with V and J called. Part of the clones is missing from these tables; in studies checked, under half for an unresolved V gene and the rest for unknown reasons. V, J and clone size were drawn from that table, and D and trimming were deduced from the DNA. Present in this sample are around 45,000 clones, about 90% of which were seen just once. Roughly 0.35% of the sample is held by the ten biggest clonotypes.

The CDR3 numbers 13 residues from cysteine through phenylalanine. The DNA shown is the 39-base CDR3, in frame from base 1. V drops 2 bases and J drops 4 bases, leaving 8 bases in between. CDR1 SGHRS and CDR2 YFSETQ are derived from the germline V gene. Sequencing was performed on naive CD8+ T cells sorted from blood. Reading the label with the study, this specimen's cell subset or site is: unstimulated naive T cells. This clonotype was obtained from a human donor in good health. The sequence links TRBV5-1 to TRBJ2-3; tentative D gene TRBD2, with 5 bases matching. The CDR3 in this case is CASSLGSSDTQYF. In nucleotides, the sequence is TGCGCCAGCAGCTTAGGGAGTTCAGATACGCAGTATTTT.